The subject of this entry is one T cell receptor beta chain. This clonotype occurred a few times. Its antigen specificity is not known. No much larger clone is present one base from it, and per-base qualities are unavailable. The TCR beta CDR3 regions were amplified from RNA transcripts. The first round of RT-PCR for the TCR CDR3 was performed with the HTBI primer set and the Qiagen OneStep RT-PCR kit. Libraries were constructed in a second round of multiplex PCR, after which size selection and purification were carried out. Libraries were sequenced paired-end with 100 bp reads on an Illumina HiSeq2000. Under the source paper's analysis protocol: SOAPnuke was used to process the raw data, throwing out any read that contained adapters or uncalled bases, had a mean Phred below 15, or lacked an exact constant-primer or identifier match. High-quality paired reads were merged using COPE v1.2.5, and each unique nucleotide sequence was defined as a clonotype. MiTCR v1.1 was used to align the clonotypes against IMGT TRBV, TRBD and TRBJ reference segments. Only V-J combinations with frequency above 0.0001, covering 99.2% of repertoires, were analysed. The TCS score was defined as the ratio of F50 (clonal expansion) to E x V (chaos), calculated using BLOSUM62-based TCRdist between CDR3 peptides within each V-J. Welch's t-statistics and random forest reduced just over 500 V-J features to around 14, which were used in a naive Bayes classifier (R e1071). The Morisita-Horn index was used to measure how similar the thyroid and blood repertoires were. TCRdb passed the public sequencing reads through fastp at Q25 and MiXCR, retaining productive beta sequences. Rows are combined by CDR3 protein, so each entry shows the most common genes and DNA. The V and J calls were not made by the authors but by TCRdb's processing. The sample includes a few hundred thousand distinct CDR3 sequences, with 46% observed a single time. The top ten clonotypes cover 15% to 20% of the sample.

The data were obtained in a study of T cells in Graves' hyperthyroidism and ophthalmopathy (dated by TCRdb to between 2019 and 2020). Notes on the research overall: TCR V-J signatures able to tell the groups apart were searched for in a discovery cohort of about a hundred patients, of whom under 45 had Graves' ophthalmopathy and 55 to 60 had stable Graves' hyperthyroidism. Prospective prediction of ophthalmopathy was tested in an independent validation cohort consisting of about 19 hyperthyroidism patients and about 17 patients who later progressed to ophthalmopathy. The roughly 100 discovery patients were randomly divided into training and test sets at a 7:3 ratio. The study also compared thyroid tissue and blood T-cell repertoires from roughly 6 Graves' hyperthyroidism patients. Once sampling was done, hyperthyroidism patients were given methimazole at a starting dose of 30 mg daily, whereas ophthalmopathy patients were given high-dose intravenous methylprednisolone. According to the paper, TCR Vbeta CDR3 sequencing was carried out on more than 120 peripheral blood samples, which came from 40 to 45 ophthalmopathy, about 75 hyperthyroidism and some 17 progressor patients.

Broader findings and caveats from the paper: Sample size was not statistically predetermined, and investigators were not blinded to group allocation. In validation, progression to ophthalmopathy was predicted by the model with around 71% sensitivity and 72% to 80% specificity, a median of approximately 6.5 months before onset. In cross-validation, a model built on a 13 V-J signature told ophthalmopathy apart from stable hyperthyroidism with 85% to 90% sensitivity and approximately 84% specificity, and in testing the same model reached 80%/75%. Most expanded thyroid clonotypes (frequency above 0.001) were also found in blood, which suggests that blood repertoires may mirror thyroid immune responses.

Per the germline V gene (reference sequence), SEHNR is the CDR1 and FQNEAQ is the CDR2. From the cysteine through the phenylalanine, the CDR3 covers 16 amino acids. Of all the DNA, just the CDR3 is kept, 48 bases in frame from base 1. A distance of 13 bases separates the germline ends of V and J, which lose 0 bases and 2 bases respectively. Patients with uncontrolled infections, other autoimmune diseases, pregnancy or lactation were excluded. Diagnoses relied on clinical symptoms, serum thyroxine and TRAb, thyroid ultrasound and orbital computed tomography. Trizol reagent was used to extract total RNA, and RNA quality was then checked on an Agilent 2100 Bioanalyzer.

This clonotype was sampled from an adult woman with Graves' disease, either hyperthyroidism or ophthalmopathy (not recorded which). The sequenced material came from peripheral blood or thyroid tissue (not recorded which). Rearrangement joined TRBV7-9 to TRBJ2-5, with the D gene too uncertain to name. CDR3 reads: CASSLADSGVQETQYF. DNA sequence: TGTGCCAGCAGCTTAGCCGATTCAGGAGTTCAAGAGACCCAGTACTTC.